The 22 T cell receptor beta chains listed next were all sequenced from one sample in a study of radiation and T cells in renal cell carcinoma. Time point meaning: baseline pretreatment blood. The treatment denotes: 15 Gy SBRT to primary tumor, nephrectomy 4 weeks later. The table came from immunoSEQ multiplex PCR; TCRdb's copy has only in-frame clones and leaves some out. The profile covers approximately 63,000 clones, with 65% to 85% appearing a single time and 7.3% taken by the ten largest. The source was blood, collected from a patient whose treatment included radiotherapy and nephrectomy. Receptors were obtained from a man in his sixties with renal cell carcinoma.

This rearrangement joins TRBV7-9 to TRBJ2-1; TRBD2 agrees at 13 bases. Trimming removed 5 bases from V and 6 bases from J; junction bases left unmatched: 7. In germline, CDR1 is SEHNR, CDR2 FQNEAQ (reference sequence). The CDR3 has 16 residues. CDR3 sequence reads: CASSPHWTSGSNEQFF. The CDR3 nucleotides are TGTGCCAGCAGCCCACATTGGACTAGCGGGAGCAATGAGCAGTTCTTC.

In its sample, this clone was seen once. The chain employs TRBV27 and TRBJ1-2; D possibly corresponds to TRBD1 (5 bases). Germline V gene data show CDR1 as MNHEY and CDR2 as SMNVEV (reference sequence). Between the trimmed V and J ends, which lost 4 bases and 4 bases, there was a span of 16 bases. The CDR3 is 15 amino acids. As DNA, the CDR3 is TGTGCCAGCAGTTCCGGACAAACTAAAAGCTATGGCTACACCTTC. This gives the protein CASSSGQTKSYGYTF.

V usage is TRBV30 and J usage is TRBJ2-3, with no clear D. Trimming cost V 0 bases and J 10 bases, with 14 bases left between them. Germline CDR1 is GTSNPN and CDR2 is SVGIG (reference sequence). This CDR3 spans 13 amino acids. This chain's CDR3 is CAWSVPAQYAQYF. CDR3 coding DNA: TGTGCCTGGAGTGTACCAGCCCAGTATGCGCAGTATTTT. The whole variable domain, filled in from reference TRBV30 and TRBJ2-3, reads SQTIHQWPATLVQPVGSPLSLECTVEGTSNPNLYWYRQAAGRGLQLLFYSVGIGQISSEVPQNLSASRPQDRQFILSSKKLLLSDSGFYLCAWSVPAQYAQYFGPGTRLTVL.

V and J are TRBV18 and TRBJ2-7; 7 nucleotides align to TRBD2. V lost 2 bases to trimming and J lost 6 bases; unmatched junction nucleotides: 10. The CDR3 is 15 amino acids. Germline V gives CDR1 KGHSH, CDR2 LQKENI. The CDR3, as DNA: TGTGCCAGCTCACCAGTTGCAGCCCCGGGGGGCGAGCAGTACTTC. Its protein is CASSPVAAPGGEQYF.

This clone was seen ten or more times. The chain combines TRBV30 with TRBJ1-2; D perhaps matches TRBD1 (5 bases). Trimming removed 8 bases from V and 2 bases from J, with 15 bases in between. There are 13 residues in the CDR3. Germline-derived CDR1 and CDR2 are GTSNPN and SVGIG (reference sequence). DNA of the CDR3: TGTGCCAGTAATGGGGGGGAGAACTATGGCTACACCTTC. This encodes CASNGGENYGYTF.

The chain couples TRBV7-8 to TRBJ2-7, with 10 bases identical to TRBD2. Trimming at V came to 3 bases and at J to 1 base, leaving 6 bases not matched to a gene. The CDR3 loop spans 16 amino acids. CDR1 is SGHVS and CDR2 is FQNEAQ in the germline V gene. CDR3 loop: CASSFGLAGESYEQYV. In nucleotides, the CDR3 is TGTGCCAGCAGCTTTGGTCTAGCGGGAGAATCCTACGAGCAGTACGTC.

This sequence joins TRBV7-2 and TRBJ2-7; D might be TRBD2 (5 bases). CDR1 and CDR2 (germline): SGHTA, FQGNSA. The germline V and J ends were trimmed by 1 base and 4 bases, with 8 bases remaining between them. This CDR3 contains 13 residues. For the CDR3, the DNA is TGTGCCAGCAGCTTAGTCCCGGGGTACGAGCAGTACTTC. It is translated as CASSLVPGYEQYF.

The chain has TRBV7-2 and TRBJ2-1, with D perhaps being TRBD1 or TRBD2 (6 bases each). The CDR3 consists of 14 residues. Germline values: CDR1 SGHTA, CDR2 FQGNSA. V lost 5 bases to trimming and J lost 4 bases, with 12 bases between them. CDR3 bases: TGTGCCAGCAGCCGCGGGACATCTTACAATGAGCAGTTCTTC. Translating gives CASSRGTSYNEQFF.

The chain links TRBV5-1 to TRBJ2-7, with D perhaps matching TRBD1 (6 bases). The CDR3 spans 14 residues. The V gene's germline CDR1 is SGHRS and CDR2 YFSETQ. The V gene lost 1 base and the J gene lost 4 bases, with 12 bases spanning the gap. In nucleotides, the CDR3 is TGCGCCAGCAGCTTGTCTGGTGGACAGTACGAGCAGTACGTC. Translated: CASSLSGGQYEQYV.

The chain links TRBV5-1 to TRBJ2-6, with D perhaps TRBD1 (6 bases). From germline, CDR1 is SGHRS and CDR2 YFSETQ. The CDR3 runs 16 residues. V was trimmed by 4 bases and J by 0 bases, leaving 11 bases between them. The CDR3 loop is CASSRGDTSGANVLTF. CDR3 in DNA: TGCGCCAGCAGCAGAGGGGACACCTCTGGGGCCAACGTCCTGACTTTC.

The rearrangement uses TRBV11-2 and TRBJ1-2, with D perhaps TRBD1 (5 bases). The CDR3 is 13 residues long. V shed 3 bases and J shed 6 bases, with 11 bases lying between them. Germline V gene lookup returns CDR1 SGHAT and CDR2 FQNNGV. CDR3 protein: CASSFAGEHGYTF. The CDR3 DNA follows: TGTGCCAGCAGCTTTGCGGGGGAACATGGCTACACCTTC.

This clone was picked up one time. V and J are TRBV5-1 and TRBJ1-1; D unclear. The germline V gene encodes CDR1 SGHRS and CDR2 YFSETQ. V gave up 0 bases and J gave up 0 bases, with 6 bases separating them. The CDR3 has 14 amino acids. The CDR3 nucleotides are TGCGCCAGCAGCTTGGGGCTGCTGAACACTGAAGCTTTCTTT. This sequence encodes CASSLGLLNTEAFF.

The chain recombines TRBV11-3 with TRBJ1-3; D not certain. Trimming shortened V by 5 bases and J by 0 bases, and 8 bases separated the two germline ends. Germline V gives CDR1 SGHNT, CDR2 YENEEA. The CDR3 is made up of 14 amino acids. The CDR3 here is CASSPSDSGNTIYF. Written as DNA, the CDR3 is TGTGCCAGCAGCCCATCGGACTCTGGAAACACCATATATTTT.

This chain joins TRBV11-2 and TRBJ2-2, with D possibly TRBD1 on 6 matching bases. V was shortened by 5 bases and J by 3 bases, with 19 bases between the two germline ends. CDR1 SGHAT and CDR2 FQNNGV come from the germline V gene. This CDR3 region has 17 residues. CDR3 coding DNA: TGTGCCAGCAGCGTAGGGGGTTGGGATCAATACACCGGGGAGCTGTTTTTT. Translating gives CASSVGGWDQYTGELFF.

The chain couples TRBV11-3 to TRBJ2-1, with TRBD2 identical over 8 bases. The ends lost 5 bases at V and 9 bases at J; junction bases unmatched: 15. The CDR3 spans 16 residues. CDR1 SGHNT and CDR2 YENEEA come from the germline V gene. CDR3 region: CASSPIAGLVEGEQFF. CDR3 bases: TGTGCCAGCAGCCCTATAGCGGGGCTGGTCGAGGGTGAGCAGTTCTTC.

About this clone itself: At the DNA level, this CDR3 is encoded by other sequences in the same sample as well. The V and J genes are TRBV5-6 and TRBJ1-5, with a possible D match to TRBD1 (5 bases). Between the trimmed V and J ends, which lost 0 bases and 5 bases, there was a span of 9 bases. Germline-derived CDR1 and CDR2 are SGHDT and YYEEEE. The CDR3 is 14 amino acids. The CDR3 region is CASSLGQGYQPQHF. In nucleotides, the CDR3 is TGTGCCAGCAGCTTGGGGCAGGGATATCAGCCCCAGCATTTT.

J is TRBJ1-1 and V is TRBV6-1, with no clear D. Trimming removed 8 bases at V and 4 bases at J, with 17 bases between. The CDR3 has 14 residues. Germline V CDR1 and CDR2: MNHNS, SASEGT. As DNA, the CDR3 is TGTGCCAGCTCTGTTAAACTACTTCCCACTGAAGCTTTCTTT. As protein: CASSVKLLPTEAFF.

The chain joins TRBV7-2 to TRBJ2-1, with D possibly called TRBD1 or TRBD2 (6 bases each). CDR1 and CDR2 from the germline V gene are SGHTA and FQGNSA. V was clipped by 0 bases and J by 6 bases, with 21 bases between them. This CDR3 region has 18 residues. CDR3 loop: CASSLALQGGRMGNEQFF. CDR3 DNA sequence: TGTGCCAGCAGCTTAGCCCTCCAAGGGGGGCGGATGGGCAATGAGCAGTTCTTC.

The V and J genes are TRBV13 and TRBJ2-1; 9 bases align to TRBD1. Germline CDR1 is PRHDT and CDR2 is FYEKMQ (reference sequence). CDR3 length: 15 amino acids. J gave up 5 bases and V 6 bases, and 8 bases lay outside the gene matches. The CDR3 protein is CASSPGTGINNEQFF. The DNA for the CDR3 is TGTGCCAGCAGTCCCGGGACAGGGATAAACAATGAGCAGTTCTTC. The full variable domain, with the rest looked up from reference TRBV13 and TRBJ2-1, is AAGVIQSPRHLIKEKRETATLKCYPIPRHDTVYWYQQGPGQDPQFLISFYEKMQSDKGSIPDRFSAQQFSDYHSELNMSSLELGDSALYFCASSPGTGINNEQFFGPGTRLTVL.

This clone has more than one count but fewer than ten. V and J are TRBV7-8 and TRBJ1-5, with D unresolved. The V and J ends lost 1 base and 4 bases respectively, with 11 bases between them. Germline V lookup: CDR1 SGHVS, CDR2 FQNEAQ. The CDR3 has 15 amino acids. The CDR3 spells CASSLEAVLNQPQHF. Here the CDR3 DNA reads TGTGCCAGCAGCTTAGAGGCCGTATTGAATCAGCCCCAGCATTTT.

The CDR3 spells CAINRLSYEQYF. The CDR3 nucleotides read TGTGCTATAAACAGGCTCTCCTACGAGCAGTACTTC. J is TRBJ2-7 and V is TRBV19; maybe TRBD1 (5 bases). There are 12 residues in the CDR3. Germline CDR1 is LNHDA and CDR2 is SQIVND (reference sequence).

CDR3 nucleotide sequence: TGTGCCAGCAGGCCAGCCAGGGGACAGGGGGCCGATGAGCAGTTCTTC. It codes for CASRPARGQGADEQFF. The rearrangement uses TRBV7-2 and TRBJ2-1; 12 positions agree with TRBD1. J was trimmed by 8 bases and V by 6 bases; bases with no gene match: 11. The CDR3 spans 16 residues. Per germline, CDR1 SGHTA and CDR2 FQGNSA. Drawing the rest from reference TRBV7-2 and TRBJ2-1, the complete variable domain is GAGVSQSPSNKVTEKGKDVELRCDPISGHTALYWYRQSLGQGLEFLIYFQGNSAPDKSGLPSDRFSAERTGGSVSTLTIQRTQQEDSAVYLCASRPARGQGADEQFFGPGTRLTVL.